This is a list of T cell receptor beta chains from one sample in a study of blood T cell repertoires in COVID-19. Measured with immunoSEQ multiplex PCR; TCRdb has only the in-frame clones, and not every one. The data hold about 170,000 clones, with roughly 81% observed a single time. Sequenced material: peripheral blood. The source of these receptors is a man between 40 and 49 years old who had recovered from COVID-19. CDR3s include the opening cysteine and the closing phenylalanine or tryptophan. The D gene is left open where the match is weak. Expanded clones are given a class, and other clones once, few, many or no size at all.

D,J,V,size,CDR3,DNA
TRBD1,TRBJ2-7,TRBV15,-,CATSRGQGIYEQYF,TGTGCCACCAGCAGAGGACAGGGAATCTACGAGCAGTACTTC
-,TRBJ2-4,TRBV24-1,-,CATSDLRGGNIQYF,TGTGCCACCAGTGATTTAAGGGGGGGTAACATTCAGTACTTC
-,TRBJ2-3,TRBV7-9,once,CASSLVGVPADTQYF,TGTGCCAGCAGCTTAGTAGGGGTCCCGGCAGATACGCAGTATTTT
-,TRBJ2-3,TRBV6-5,-,CASSPTRTDTQYF,TGTGCCAGCAGTCCAACTAGGACAGATACGCAGTATTTT
-,TRBJ1-6,TRBV28,-,CASSLPLPPLHF,TGTGCCAGCAGTCTCCCCCTTCCACCCCTCCACTTT
-,TRBJ2-7,TRBV28,-,CASNNPSLGYEQYF,TGTGCCAGCAATAACCCGTCGCTCGGTTACGAGCAGTACTTC
TRBD2,TRBJ2-2,TRBV4-3,-,CASSHLGLAGDTGELFF,TGCGCCAGCAGCCACCTAGGACTAGCGGGGGATACCGGGGAGCTGTTTTTT
TRBD2,TRBJ2-4,TRBV28,-,CASSFRAGIRNIQYF,TGTGCCAGCAGTTTCAGAGCGGGGATAAGAAACATTCAGTACTTC
-,TRBJ1-1,TRBV9,once,CASSDDPTRTEAFF,TGTGCCAGCAGCGACGATCCCACGCGCACTGAAGCTTTCTTT
-,TRBJ1-5,TRBV10-3,few,CAISGVPNQPQHF,TGTGCCATCAGTGGAGTTCCTAATCAGCCCCAGCATTTT
-,TRBJ2-3,TRBV27,once,CASSPIGTSADTQYF,TGTGCCAGCAGTCCCATAGGGACATCGGCAGATACGCAGTATTTT
TRBD1,TRBJ1-5,TRBV9,-,CASSVGRDRKDQPQHF,TGTGCCAGCAGCGTAGGCCGGGACAGGAAGGATCAGCCCCAGCATTTT
-,TRBJ2-1,TRBV19,-,CASNKGGGNEQFF,TGTGCCAGTAATAAGGGAGGGGGCAATGAGCAGTTCTTC
-,TRBJ1-1,TRBV5-5,once,CASSLAPRQPNTEAFF,TGTGCCAGCAGCTTGGCCCCCCGACAGCCGAACACTGAAGCTTTCTTT
-,TRBJ2-2,TRBV27,-,CASSLSGGGTGELFF,TGTGCCAGCAGTTTATCAGGGGGTGGTACCGGGGAGCTGTTTTTT
TRBD2,TRBJ2-1,TRBV9,-,CASSAGAGVGNEQFF,TGTGCCAGCAGCGCCGGAGCGGGGGTCGGCAATGAGCAGTTCTTC
TRBD1,TRBJ2-7,TRBV24-1,-,CATGQGHEQYF,TGTGCCACCGGACAGGGCCACGAGCAGTACTTC
-,TRBJ2-7,TRBV29-1,-,CSVAKTGGGEQYF,TGCAGCGTTGCCAAAACAGGGGGGGGTGAGCAGTACTTC
-,TRBJ2-5,TRBV7-9,-,CASSLISGQETQYF,TGTGCCAGCAGCTTAATTAGCGGTCAAGAGACCCAGTACTTC
-,TRBJ2-7,TRBV3-1/TRBV3-2,-,CASSQAGLQGNGYEQYF,TGTGCCAGCAGCCAAGCCGGCCTACAGGGTAACGGCTACGAGCAGTACTTC
TRBD1,TRBJ1-2,TRBV6-5,few,CASTLGTANYGYTF,TGTGCCAGCACCCTGGGGACAGCTAACTATGGCTACACCTTC
TRBD1,TRBJ2-7,TRBV18,-,CASSLGQAATYEQYF,TGTGCCAGCTCACTCGGACAGGCCGCCACCTACGAGCAGTACTTC
TRBD2,TRBJ2-1,TRBV3-1/TRBV3-2,-,CASSLAGGSNEQFF,TGTGCCAGCAGCCTTGCGGGGGGCTCCAATGAGCAGTTCTTC
TRBD1,TRBJ1-4,TRBV19,-,CAAKHRGGEKLFF,TGTGCCGCGAAACACAGGGGTGGGGAAAAACTGTTTTTT